The 9 T cell receptor beta chains reported below all come from one sample, sequenced in a study of blood T cell repertoires in COVID-19. Clones were read by immunoSEQ multiplex PCR, and TCRdb kept only the in-frame ones, dropping some. The sample consists of about 29,000 clones, 80% to 90% of them appearing once. Material for sequencing was peripheral blood. These receptors originate from a man older than 75 with acute or convalescent COVID-19.

Here the CDR3 DNA reads TGTGCCAGCAGTTACGCGCCGGGGGAGCTGTTTTTT. The encoded protein is CASSYAPGELFF. The genes are TRBV12-3 or TRBV12-4 and TRBJ2-2; D ambiguous. The germline V and J ends were trimmed by 4 bases and 8 bases, with 8 bases remaining between them. This CDR3 region has 12 residues.

Here the CDR3 reads CASSQALGPGELFF. The CDR3 bases are TGCGCCAGCAGCCAAGCGTTGGGGCCCGGGGAGCTGTTTTTT. The rearrangement uses TRBV4-1 and TRBJ2-2, with D maybe TRBD1 (5 bases). V shed 1 base and J shed 6 bases, with 9 bases lying between them. Per the germline V gene, CDR1 is MGHRA and CDR2 is YSYEKL. CDR3 length: 14 residues.

The genes are TRBV15 and TRBJ1-5, with 7 bases aligning to TRBD1. CDR3 length: 17 amino acids. The V segment lost 2 bases and the J segment 6 bases; nucleotides outside the gene matches: 13. The germline V gene has CDR1 LNHNV and CDR2 YYDKDF (reference sequence). The CDR3 protein is CATSRFTQGWASQPQHF. The CDR3 DNA is TGTGCCACCAGCAGATTTACACAGGGGTGGGCTAGTCAGCCCCAGCATTTT.

This clone showed up just once. This chain uses TRBV7-2 with TRBJ1-2, with D perhaps TRBD1 (6 bases). V shed 6 bases and J shed 7 bases, with 18 bases lying between them. The V gene's germline CDR1 is SGHTA and CDR2 FQGNSA. This CDR3 spans 14 amino acids. The CDR3 sequence: CASRLNPQGFGYTF. In DNA, the CDR3 is TGTGCCAGCAGACTTAACCCGCAGGGGTTTGGCTACACCTTC.

This clone was observed a single time. The chain's CDR3 is CASSRISGGTDTQYF. DNA for the CDR3: TGCGCCAGCAGCAGAATTAGCGGGGGTACAGATACGCAGTATTTT. The chain has TRBV5-1 and TRBJ2-3, with 9 nucleotides matching TRBD2. The germline gives CDR1 SGHRS, CDR2 YFSETQ. V was pared by 4 bases and J by 3 bases, with 6 bases of the junction left unmatched. CDR3 length: 15 amino acids.

The CDR3 region has the DNA TGTGCCAGCAGTTATGGGAGACACCTGAACACTGAAGCTTTCTTT. Amino acids: CASSYGRHLNTEAFF. This chain joins TRBV6-5 and TRBJ1-1; D not certain. The CDR3 runs 15 residues. CDR1 and CDR2 (germline): MNHEY, SVGAGI. Trimming removed 3 bases at V and 0 bases at J, with 11 bases between.

The chain recombines TRBV25-1 with TRBJ1-1; D may be TRBD1 (6 bases). Between the trimmed V and J ends, which lost 4 bases and 6 bases, there was a span of 18 bases. Looked up from germline, CDR1 is MGHDK and CDR2 is SYGVNS. The CDR3 has 15 amino acids. The chain's CDR3 is CASSGGEGWGPEAFF. The CDR3 DNA is TGTGCCAGCAGTGGAGGGGAAGGATGGGGGCCTGAAGCTTTCTTT. Combining the CDR3 with reference TRBV25-1 and TRBJ1-1 gives the whole variable domain EADIYQTPRYLVIGTGKKITLECSQTMGHDKMYWYQQDPGMELHLIHYSYGVNSTEKGDLSSESTVSRIRTEHFPLTLESARPSHTSQYLCASSGGEGWGPEAFFGQGTRLTVV.

This clone was seen once. The chain recombines TRBV27 with TRBJ1-1, with D perhaps TRBD1 (5 bases). This CDR3 has 12 amino acids. Germline CDR1 and CDR2: MNHEY and SMNVEV (reference sequence). The V end was cut by 5 bases, the J end by 1 base, with 5 bases between. CDR3 sequence reads: CASSTGNTEAFF. The CDR3 bases are TGTGCCAGCAGTACAGGGAACACTGAAGCTTTCTTT.

The gene calls are TRBV19 and TRBJ1-3, with D uncertain. The CDR3 totals 13 residues. CDR1 is LNHDA, CDR2 SQIVND, per germline (reference sequence). V lost 10 bases, J lost 3 bases, and 13 bases lay in between. The CDR3 is CATWPEVGNTIYF. CDR3 coding DNA: TGTGCCACCTGGCCGGAGGTTGGAAACACCATATATTTT.